This T cell receptor (beta chain) derives from a study of shared clonotypes between healthy human individuals. The CDR3 contains 15 residues. The V gene's germline CDR1 is MNHNY and CDR2 SVGAGI (reference sequence). The V gene lost 6 bases and the J gene lost 0 bases, with 12 bases spanning the gap. Only a few counts were recorded for this clone. Its target is not known. At deep level, the assay was performed. In the source study's methods: As immunoSEQ supplied junction-only sequences (without quality scores), filtering differed. The protocol was immunoSEQ multiplex PCR, while the TCRdb copy is restricted to in-frame clones and leaves out a portion. From that table come the V and J calls and clone size; the DNA was used to work out D and trimming. The data show about 1 million clones, with around 75% seen just once and approximately 1.5% held by the top ten. Study outcomes and limitations: Limitation of the genetic and exposure-history diversity represented came from the few donors.

What was sequenced was memory CD4+ T cells sorted from blood. Documented subset: CD45RA-negative fraction. The TCR sequence derives from a man in his late teens or twenties in good health. The genes are TRBV6-6 and TRBJ2-4, with D unresolved. The CDR3 loop is CASSLALEAKNIQYF. DNA for the CDR3: TGTGCCAGCAGCCTCGCGCTGGAAGCCAAAAACATTCAGTACTTC.